This T cell receptor beta chain was recovered during a study of blood T cell repertoires in COVID-19. Background on the study: Sites across the United States, Italy and Spain contributed samples from acute and convalescent COVID-19.

The repertoire was sequenced with immunoSEQ multiplex PCR; TCRdb's copy has only in-frame clones and lacks some. The data contain fewer than 300,000 clones, about 85% of them singletons. The CDR3 is 13 amino acids. Trimming pared 11 bases from V and 4 bases from J, leaving 17 bases between. Looked up from germline, CDR1 is MNHNY and CDR2 is SVGAGI (reference sequence). Material: peripheral blood. The TCR comes from a human donor with COVID-19, enrolled during active disease. The donor label of this sample is uncertain. The V gene is TRBV6-6, the J gene TRBJ1-1; possibly TRBD1 for D (6 bases). DNA of the CDR3: TGTGCCGGGCGGAGGGGAGGGGGCACTGAAGCTTTCTTT. Residues: CAGRRGGGTEAFF.